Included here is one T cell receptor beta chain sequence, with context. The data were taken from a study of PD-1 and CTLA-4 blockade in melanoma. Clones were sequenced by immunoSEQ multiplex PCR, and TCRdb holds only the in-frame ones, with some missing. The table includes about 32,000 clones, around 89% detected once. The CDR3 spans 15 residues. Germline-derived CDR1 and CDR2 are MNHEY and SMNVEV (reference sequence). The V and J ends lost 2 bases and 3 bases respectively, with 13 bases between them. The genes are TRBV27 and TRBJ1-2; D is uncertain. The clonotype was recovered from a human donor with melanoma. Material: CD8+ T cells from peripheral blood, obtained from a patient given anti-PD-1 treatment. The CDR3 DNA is TGTGCCAGCAGTTTAGGACCCCCCCGGGACTATGGCTACACCTTC. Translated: CASSLGPPRDYGYTF.